These 9 T cell receptor beta chains came from one sample sequenced in a study of cytomegalovirus exposure and HLA in healthy donors. Primers included in the PCR were 60 Vbeta and 13 Jbeta primers. Using immunoSEQ multiplex PCR, the repertoire was profiled, and TCRdb retains in-frame clones only, with some absent. Among around 170,000 clones, 70% to 85% were seen once, and the ten largest hold about 1.5%. The sample taken for sequencing was PBMCs. These receptor sequences come from a man aged 18 to 30 in good health and CMV-seronegative.

A few counts support this clone. The V and J genes are TRBV5-6 and TRBJ1-4; 9 bases match TRBD1. Germline V lookup: CDR1 SGHDT, CDR2 YYEEEE. J was trimmed by 4 bases and V by 3 bases; bases with no gene match: 7. CDR3 size: 16 residues. CDR3 residues: CASSSEGTGRNEKLFF. The CDR3, as DNA: TGTGCCAGCAGCTCGGAAGGGACAGGGCGTAATGAAAAACTGTTTTTT.

The rearrangement links TRBV10-3 to TRBJ2-2; D unresolved. The CDR3 spans 14 residues. Germline loops: CDR1 ENHRY, CDR2 SYGVKD. V dropped 3 bases and J dropped 4 bases, with 9 bases sitting between them. This CDR3 is CAISDFGGTGELFF. The CDR3 nucleotides read TGTGCCATCAGTGATTTTGGCGGCACCGGGGAGCTGTTTTTT.

Only a few counts were recorded for this clone. The chain employs TRBV9 and TRBJ2-3, with D perhaps matching TRBD2 (6 bases). CDR3 size: 18 residues. Per the germline V gene, CDR1 is SGDLS and CDR2 is YYNGEE. Trimming removed 4 bases at V and 0 bases at J, with 21 bases between. The CDR3 DNA sequence: TGTGCCAGCAGCCAGCAATCTCGGGAGCGTCCTAGCACAGATACGCAGTATTTT. It codes for CASSQQSRERPSTDTQYF.

The chain uses TRBV7-9 and TRBJ1-1, with a tentative D call TRBD1 (6 bases). Germline CDR1 SEHNR, CDR2 FQNEAQ (reference sequence). The V end was cut by 5 bases, the J end by 3 bases, with 16 bases between. This CDR3 is built from 15 residues. The CDR3 reads CASSLTGARDTEAFF. DNA of the CDR3: TGTGCCAGCAGCCTGACAGGTGCGAGGGACACTGAAGCTTTCTTT. Full variable domain (remainder filled in from reference TRBV7-9 and TRBJ1-1): DTGVSQNPRHKITKRGQNVTFRCDPISEHNRLYWYRQTLGQGPEFLTYFQNEAQLEKSRLLSDRFSAERPKGSFSTLEIQRTEQGDSAMYLCASSLTGARDTEAFFGQGTRLTVV.

For this clone: At the DNA level, this CDR3 is encoded by other sequences in the same sample as well. This CDR3 reads CASSPDRVGTEAFF. The CDR3 bases are TGTGCCAGCTCACCCGACAGGGTTGGGACTGAAGCTTTCTTT. V and J are TRBV18 and TRBJ1-1; 7 bases align to TRBD1. The CDR3 has 14 residues. The V gene end was trimmed by 3 bases and the J gene end by 5 bases; junction bases not matched to a gene: 6. From germline, CDR1 is KGHSH and CDR2 LQKENI.

In DNA form, the CDR3 reads TGTGCCATCAGTGAGAGCGGGGGGGTAAACAATGAGCAGTTCTTC. Encoded protein: CAISESGGVNNEQFF. The chain carries TRBV10-3 and TRBJ2-1, with TRBD2 matching 10 bases. The V gene end was trimmed by 2 bases and the J gene end by 5 bases; junction bases not matched to a gene: 3. Per the germline V gene, CDR1 is ENHRY and CDR2 is SYGVKD. The CDR3 is made up of 15 amino acids.

This chain connects TRBV6-5 to TRBJ1-4; TRBD1 matches at 8 bases. This CDR3 is 16 amino acids long. The V gene's germline CDR1 is MNHEY and CDR2 SVGAGI. Trimming removed 2 bases from V and 6 bases from J; junction bases left unmatched: 8. DNA of the CDR3: TGTGCCAGCAGTTACGAAATACAGGGGGGGCATGAAAAACTGTTTTTT. It is translated as CASSYEIQGGHEKLFF.

The chain recombines TRBV7-8 with TRBJ1-1; 7 nucleotides line up with TRBD1. Germline assignment: CDR1 SGHVS and CDR2 FQNEAQ. The V and J ends lost 5 bases and 11 bases, in that order; junction bases with no gene match: 14. The CDR3 length is 14 residues. Here the CDR3 DNA reads TGTGCCAGCAGCCCAGGAAAGGGGGCGATGTCGGCTTTCTTT. Its protein product is CASSPGKGAMSAFF.

CDR3 in amino acids: CASSLARGSNYGYTF. The CDR3 bases are TGTGCCAGCAGTTTAGCGCGGGGAAGCAACTATGGCTACACCTTC. The chain carries TRBV27 and TRBJ1-2; D is unresolved. Germline values: CDR1 MNHEY, CDR2 SMNVEV (reference sequence). Trimming left V 2 bases short and J 2 bases short, with 12 bases between. This CDR3 spans 15 amino acids.